The clone carrying this T cell receptor beta chain was recorded at least ten times. Generated by immunoSEQ multiplex PCR, the TCRdb table keeps only in-frame clones and is missing some. The sample has over 150,000 clones, 88% seen once. These data originate in a study of blood T cell repertoires in COVID-19. On the study more broadly: PBMCs, B-cell-depleted T cells, or T cells provided the cDNA or gDNA that made up the material.

Participants' own reports of clinical history determined their cohort assignment. This sequence was found in a woman between 18 and 29 years old who had recovered from COVID-19. Source material: PBMCs or T cells enriched from blood (not recorded which).

CDR3 nucleotides: TGTGCCAGCAGCCAAGGGAAGGACAGGGGGATCTCTGGGGCCAACGTCCTGACTTTC. Translating it yields CASSQGKDRGISGANVLTF. This chain connects TRBV3-1 (or the pseudogene TRBV3-2) to TRBJ2-6; 10 positions match TRBD1. The CDR3 runs 19 residues. V shed 1 base, J shed 0 bases, and the junction held 6 bases outside the gene matches. From germline, CDR1 is LGHDT and CDR2 YNNKEL (reference sequence).